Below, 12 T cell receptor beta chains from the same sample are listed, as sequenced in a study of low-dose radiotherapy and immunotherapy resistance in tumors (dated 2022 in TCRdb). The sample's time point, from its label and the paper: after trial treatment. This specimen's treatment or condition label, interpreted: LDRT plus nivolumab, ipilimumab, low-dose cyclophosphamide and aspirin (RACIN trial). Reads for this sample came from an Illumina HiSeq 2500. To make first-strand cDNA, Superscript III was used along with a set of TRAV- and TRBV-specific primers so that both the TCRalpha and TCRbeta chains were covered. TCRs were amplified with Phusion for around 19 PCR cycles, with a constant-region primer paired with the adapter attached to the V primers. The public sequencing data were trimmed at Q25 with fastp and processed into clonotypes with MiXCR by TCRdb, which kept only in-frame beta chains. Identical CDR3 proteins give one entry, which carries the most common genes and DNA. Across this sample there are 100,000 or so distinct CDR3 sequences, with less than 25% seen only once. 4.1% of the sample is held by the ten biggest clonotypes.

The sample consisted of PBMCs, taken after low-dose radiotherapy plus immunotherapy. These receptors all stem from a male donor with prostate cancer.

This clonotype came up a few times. DNA of the CDR3: TGCGCCAGCAGTGAGGGTGGGGGGATCTTAGGCACAGATACGCAGTATTTT. Its protein product is CASSEGGGILGTDTQYF. This chain uses TRBV10-2 with TRBJ2-3; maybe TRBD2 (6 bases). Looked up from germline, CDR1 is WSHSY and CDR2 is SAAADI. This CDR3 has 17 residues. Trimming stripped 2 bases from V and 1 base from J, with 16 bases between.

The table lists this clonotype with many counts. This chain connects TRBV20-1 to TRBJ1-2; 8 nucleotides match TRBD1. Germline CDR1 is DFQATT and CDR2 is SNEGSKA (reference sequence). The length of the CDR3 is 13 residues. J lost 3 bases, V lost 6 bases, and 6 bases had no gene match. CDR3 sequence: CSARGQVDYGYTF. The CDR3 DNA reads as TGCAGTGCCCGGGGACAGGTGGACTATGGCTACACCTTC.

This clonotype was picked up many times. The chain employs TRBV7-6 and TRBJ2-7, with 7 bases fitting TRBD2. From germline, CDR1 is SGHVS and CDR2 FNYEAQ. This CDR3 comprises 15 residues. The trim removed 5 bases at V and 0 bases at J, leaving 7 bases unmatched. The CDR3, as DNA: TGTGCCAGCAGCCCCGTGGGGGGGAGCTCCTACGAGCAGTACTTC. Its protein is CASSPVGGSSYEQYF.

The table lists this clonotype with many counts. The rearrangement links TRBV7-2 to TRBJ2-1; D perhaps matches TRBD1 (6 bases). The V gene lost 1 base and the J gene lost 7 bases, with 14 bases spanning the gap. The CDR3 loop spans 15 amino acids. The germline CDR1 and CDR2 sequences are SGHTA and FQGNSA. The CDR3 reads CASSLVGQSLNEQFF. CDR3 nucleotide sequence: TGTGCCAGCAGCTTAGTAGGACAGTCCCTTAATGAGCAGTTCTTC.

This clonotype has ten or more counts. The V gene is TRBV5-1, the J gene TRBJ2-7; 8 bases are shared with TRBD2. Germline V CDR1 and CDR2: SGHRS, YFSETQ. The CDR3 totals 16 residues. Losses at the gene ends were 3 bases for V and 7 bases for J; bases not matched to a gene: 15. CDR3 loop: CASSSNRASGRIEQYF. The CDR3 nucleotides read TGCGCCAGCAGCTCAAATCGGGCTAGCGGGCGCATAGAGCAGTACTTC.

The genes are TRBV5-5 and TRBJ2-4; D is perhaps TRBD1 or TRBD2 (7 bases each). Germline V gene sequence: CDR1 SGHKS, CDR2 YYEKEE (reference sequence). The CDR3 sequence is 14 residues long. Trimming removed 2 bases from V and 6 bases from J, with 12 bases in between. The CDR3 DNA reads TGTGCCAGCAGCTTTTCAGGGGGGGGAAACATTCAGTACTTC. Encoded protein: CASSFSGGGNIQYF.

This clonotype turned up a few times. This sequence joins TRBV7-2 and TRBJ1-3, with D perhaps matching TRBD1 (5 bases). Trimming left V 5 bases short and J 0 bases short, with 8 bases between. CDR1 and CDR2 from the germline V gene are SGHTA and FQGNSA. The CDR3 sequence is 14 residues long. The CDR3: CASSPTVSGNTIYF. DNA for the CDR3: TGTGCCAGCAGCCCGACAGTCTCTGGAAACACCATATATTTT.

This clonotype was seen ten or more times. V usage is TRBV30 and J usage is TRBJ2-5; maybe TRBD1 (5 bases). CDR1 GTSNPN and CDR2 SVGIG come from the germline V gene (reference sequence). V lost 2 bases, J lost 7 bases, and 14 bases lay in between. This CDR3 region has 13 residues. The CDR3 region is CAWSSGAHGTQYF. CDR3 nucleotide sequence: TGTGCCTGGAGTTCTGGGGCCCACGGGACCCAGTACTTC.

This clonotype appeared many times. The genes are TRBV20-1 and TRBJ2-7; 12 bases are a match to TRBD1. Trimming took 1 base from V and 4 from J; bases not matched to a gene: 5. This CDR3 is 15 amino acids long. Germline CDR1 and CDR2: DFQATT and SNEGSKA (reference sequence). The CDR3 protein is CSARGPGQGAYEQYF. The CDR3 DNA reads TGCAGTGCTAGAGGTCCGGGACAGGGGGCGTACGAGCAGTACTTC.

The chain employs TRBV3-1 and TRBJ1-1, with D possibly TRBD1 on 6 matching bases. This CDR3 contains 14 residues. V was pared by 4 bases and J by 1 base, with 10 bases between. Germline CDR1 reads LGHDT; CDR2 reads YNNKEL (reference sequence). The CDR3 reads CASSPRGSNTEAFF. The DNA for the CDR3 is TGTGCCAGCAGCCCCAGGGGATCGAACACTGAAGCTTTCTTT.

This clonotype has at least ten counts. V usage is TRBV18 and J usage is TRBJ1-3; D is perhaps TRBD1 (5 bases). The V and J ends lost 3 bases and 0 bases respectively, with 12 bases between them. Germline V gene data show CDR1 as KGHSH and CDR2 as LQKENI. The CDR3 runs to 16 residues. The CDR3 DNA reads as TGTGCCAGCTCACCGGGACGTACGAGCTCTGGAAACACCATATATTTT. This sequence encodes CASSPGRTSSGNTIYF.

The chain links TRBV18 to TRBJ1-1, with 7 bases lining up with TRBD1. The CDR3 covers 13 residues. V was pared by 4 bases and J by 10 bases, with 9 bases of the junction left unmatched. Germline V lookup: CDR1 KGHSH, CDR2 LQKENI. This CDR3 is CASSLTGTPGAFF. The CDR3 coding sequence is TGTGCCAGCTCACTGACAGGGACCCCTGGAGCTTTCTTT. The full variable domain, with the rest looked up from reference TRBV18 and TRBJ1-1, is NAGVMQNPRHLVRRRGQEARLRCSPMKGHSHVYWYRQLPEEGLKFMVYLQKENIIDESGMPKERFSAEFPKEGPSILRIQQVVRGDSAAYFCASSLTGTPGAFFGQGTRLTVV.